The following is a TCR beta chain sequence with its context. The antigen it binds to is not known. Base qualities are missing; no much larger clone stands one base away. This specimen belongs to a study of T cell responses to AZD1222 COVID-19 vaccine listed by TCRdb under 2021. Some background on the complete study: TCR sequencing was performed for roughly 250 trial participants, of whom around 200 were given two doses of AZD1222 and around 25 were given two doses of MenACWY control vaccine. Trial participants were enrolled by age into subgroups of 18-55, 56-69 and 70-plus years, and around 150, 29 and 61 TCR-sequenced participants, respectively, were included in these subgroups.

The CDR3 regions of human TCRbeta chains were analyzed by immunosequencing. Per the original workflow: TCRs in the repertoires were compared against a reference library of SARS-CoV-2-specific TCRs that had been generated with the MIRA antigen-specificity platform. Breadth was defined as the fraction of unique TCRs that were SARS-CoV-2-associated, and depth was defined as the fraction of total T cells that were SARS-CoV-2-associated. Using the MIRA data, each spike-specific TCR was mapped to the spike region that the TCR reacts to and placed in a CD4 or CD8 class. Log10-transformed breadth and depth values were compared by one-way ANOVA with Sidak's multiple comparisons tests. In TCRdb, the immuneACCESS table is reduced to in-frame sequences with V and J assigned. These tables do not hold every clone; where another copy was compared, an unresolved V gene accounts for under half, and the others remain unexplained. For V, J and clone size, that table is used; D and trimming come from the DNA. In this sample the table shows around 140,000 clones, 80% to 95% of which occur a single time. Under 4.5% of the sample is taken by the ten largest.

The germline V gene sets CDR1 to SGHTA and CDR2 to FQGNSA. The junction shows trimming of 6 bases on V and 0 bases on J, plus 8 bases between the germline ends. From cysteine to phenylalanine, the CDR3 is 13 amino acids long. Only the CDR3 part of the read is kept: 39 bases, read in frame from the first base. What the time point label conveys for this sample: about 28 days (+/-7) after the second vaccine dose. AZD1222 recipients whose second dose came at about 4 weeks and those whose second dose came at about 12 weeks were combined into one group, since spike-specific TCR depth and breadth did not differ between the two schedules. Vaccinee samples were obtained from the UK trials COV001 and COV002, which included a single-blind randomized controlled phase 2/3 trial of AZD1222 (ChAdOx1 nCoV-19) in healthy adults. For TCRbeta chain sequencing, PBMC samples from trial participants were taken at day 0 and at day 28 after the second dose.

Summary of the overall study and its limitations: No day 14 peak-response samples were available, so repertoires were characterized only after the peak T cell response. The 56-69-year group was small, and its depth increase did not reach significance, likely because of low power. Conclusions about previously exposed vaccinees are limited because only a handful of AZD1222 recipients were SARS-CoV-2 seropositive at baseline. Nearly half of unique spike-specific TCRs reportedly recognized epitopes outside regions mutated in the B.1.351 and B.1.1.7 variants. Participants were mostly white British and included more females than males, and it was suggested by the authors that clonal diversity may have been underestimated. After two AZD1222 doses, spike-specific TCR breadth and depth were significantly higher than at day 0 and than in MenACWY recipients. The vaccine-associated CD4 TCRs covered the entire spike protein, and the dominant responses fell in regions 160-218 and 743-854.

The sequencing used peripheral blood, collected 28 days after the second AZD1222 dose. In this chain, TRBV7-2 is recombined with TRBJ1-1, with an unclear D gene assignment. This clonotype was obtained from an adult who received the AZD1222 COVID-19 vaccine. The CDR3 sequence is CASSFTLNTEAFF. The DNA reads TGTGCCAGCAGTTTCACATTGAACACTGAAGCTTTCTTT.